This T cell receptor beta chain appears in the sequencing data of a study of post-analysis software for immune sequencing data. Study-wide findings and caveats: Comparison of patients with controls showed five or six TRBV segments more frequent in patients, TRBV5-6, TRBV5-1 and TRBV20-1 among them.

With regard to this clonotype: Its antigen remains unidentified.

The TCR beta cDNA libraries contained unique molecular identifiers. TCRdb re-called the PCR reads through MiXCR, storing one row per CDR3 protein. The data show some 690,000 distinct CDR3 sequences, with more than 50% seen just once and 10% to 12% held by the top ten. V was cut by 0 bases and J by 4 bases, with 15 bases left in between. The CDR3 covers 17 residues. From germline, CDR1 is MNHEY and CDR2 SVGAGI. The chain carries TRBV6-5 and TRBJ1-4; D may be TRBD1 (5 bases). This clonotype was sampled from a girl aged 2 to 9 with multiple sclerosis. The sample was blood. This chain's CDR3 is CASSYSRGQAINEKLFF. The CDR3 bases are TGTGCCAGCAGTTACTCAAGGGGCCAGGCCATTAATGAAAAACTGTTTTTT.